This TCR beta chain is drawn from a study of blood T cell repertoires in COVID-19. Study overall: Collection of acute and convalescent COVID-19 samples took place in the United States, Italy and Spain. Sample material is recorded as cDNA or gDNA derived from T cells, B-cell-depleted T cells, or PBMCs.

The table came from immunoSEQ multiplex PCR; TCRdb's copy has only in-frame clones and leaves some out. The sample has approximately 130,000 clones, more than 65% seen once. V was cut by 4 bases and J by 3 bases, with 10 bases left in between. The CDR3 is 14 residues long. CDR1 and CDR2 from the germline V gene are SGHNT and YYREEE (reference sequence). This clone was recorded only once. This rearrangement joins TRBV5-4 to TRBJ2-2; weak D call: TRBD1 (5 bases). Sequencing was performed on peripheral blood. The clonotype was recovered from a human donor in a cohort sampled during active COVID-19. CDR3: CASSLGQDTGELFF. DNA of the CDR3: TGTGCCAGCAGCCTCGGACAAGACACCGGGGAGCTGTTTTTT.